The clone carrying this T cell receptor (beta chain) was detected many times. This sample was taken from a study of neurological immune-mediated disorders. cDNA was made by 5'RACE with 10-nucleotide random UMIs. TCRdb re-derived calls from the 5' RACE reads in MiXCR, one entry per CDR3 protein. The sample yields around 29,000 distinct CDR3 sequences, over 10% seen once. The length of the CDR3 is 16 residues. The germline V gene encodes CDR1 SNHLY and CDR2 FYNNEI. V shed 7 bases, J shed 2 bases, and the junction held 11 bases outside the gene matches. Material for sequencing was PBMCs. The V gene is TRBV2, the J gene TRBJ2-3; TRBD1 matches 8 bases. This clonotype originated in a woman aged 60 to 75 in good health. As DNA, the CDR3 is TGTGCCAGCAAGACAGGGGCCGGGACGTACACAGATACGCAGTATTTT. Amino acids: CASKTGAGTYTDTQYF.